Included here is one T cell receptor beta chain sequence, with context. The antigen remains undetermined. CDR3 length: 13 amino acids. Germline values: CDR1 SGHNT, CDR2 YENEEA. V lost 3 bases, J lost 4 bases, and 8 bases lay in between. This sample is drawn from a study of long-term antiretroviral therapy in people with HIV. Study-wide results and limits: Information pertaining to ART adherence, viral resistance or therapeutic modifications was not obtained.

Survey level was the resolution at which the v3.0 immunoSEQ assay ran. Sequencing used immunoSEQ multiplex PCR; TCRdb keeps in-frame clones, though not all of them. The sample has tens of thousands of clones; about 96% are singletons. The sequence was obtained from a man aged 30-40 years with HIV. The V and J genes are TRBV11-3 and TRBJ2-3; D remains unclear. Sample: unsorted PBMCs, taken roughly 6.2 years after starting antiretroviral therapy. CDR3 sequence (DNA): TGTGCCAGCAGCTTCCAGAATTCAGATACGCAGTATTTT. It specifies CASSFQNSDTQYF.